This is a list of T cell receptor beta chains from one sample in a study of response to subunit inactivated influenza vaccine. In TCRdb, the RT-PCR reads were re-called with MiXCR into one record per CDR3 protein. The table lists 550,000 to 650,000 distinct CDR3 sequences, about 12% of them singletons, with around 9.6% in the top ten. This specimen was PBMCs from blood, taken on the day of vaccination. Source of these receptors: a man aged 45-65 years who received an inactivated influenza vaccine. CDR3s include the opening cysteine and the closing phenylalanine or tryptophan. Each record gives: V gene, J gene, D gene, clone size, CDR3 protein, CDR3 DNA. A D gene is named only where the DNA matches it firmly. Expanded clones get a size class; other rows say once, few or many, or leave the size out.

v_gene: TRBV24-1; j_gene: TRBJ2-4; d_gene: -; abundance: -; CDR3aa: CATSGGGIGKNIQYF; CDR3nt: TGTGCCACCAGTGGGGGCGGGATTGGCAAAAACATTCAGTACTTC
v_gene: TRBV12-3/TRBV12-4; j_gene: TRBJ2-2; d_gene: -; abundance: many; CDR3aa: CASSLRQGDTGELFF; CDR3nt: TGCGCCAGCAGCCTGCGACAAGGGGACACCGGGGAGCTGTTTTTT
v_gene: TRBV6-2/TRBV6-3; j_gene: TRBJ1-2; d_gene: -; abundance: few; CDR3aa: CASSYGSTIGYTF; CDR3nt: TGTGCCAGCAGTTATGGGTCCACAATTGGCTACACCTTC
v_gene: TRBV29-1; j_gene: TRBJ2-7; d_gene: -; abundance: -; CDR3aa: CSVGRAFSGEQYF; CDR3nt: TGCAGCGTTGGTAGGGCGTTCTCGGGCGAGCAGTACTTC
v_gene: TRBV2; j_gene: TRBJ2-2; d_gene: TRBD2; abundance: -; CDR3aa: CASSERGGAYTGELFF; CDR3nt: TGTGCCAGCAGTGAACGCGGGGGGGCCTACACCGGGGAGCTGTTTTTT
v_gene: TRBV2; j_gene: TRBJ1-5; d_gene: -; abundance: few; CDR3aa: CASSPDGTTNQPQHF; CDR3nt: TGTGCCAGCAGTCCCGACGGTACGACCAATCAGCCCCAGCATTTT
v_gene: TRBV10-3; j_gene: TRBJ2-7; d_gene: -; abundance: few; CDR3aa: CATSHMDTSYEQYF; CDR3nt: TGTGCCACTAGCCATATGGACACAAGCTACGAGCAGTACTTC
v_gene: TRBV4-2; j_gene: TRBJ2-1; d_gene: -; abundance: -; CDR3aa: CASSQDASYNEQFF; CDR3nt: TGTGCCAGCAGCCAAGACGCGTCATACAATGAGCAGTTCTTC
v_gene: TRBV24-1; j_gene: TRBJ2-5; d_gene: TRBD1; abundance: -; CDR3aa: CATSGGQGQETQYF; CDR3nt: TGTGCCACCAGTGGGGGACAGGGACAAGAGACCCAGTACTTC
v_gene: TRBV24-1; j_gene: TRBJ2-1; d_gene: TRBD1; abundance: -; CDR3aa: CATSNGTGYRGQFF; CDR3nt: TGTGCCACCAGTAACGGGACAGGCTACCGGGGGCAGTTCTTC
v_gene: TRBV12-3/TRBV12-4; j_gene: TRBJ2-3; d_gene: -; abundance: few; CDR3aa: CASSTITPDTQYF; CDR3nt: TGTGCCAGCAGCACTATTACCCCAGATACGCAGTATTTT
v_gene: TRBV20-1; j_gene: TRBJ2-1; d_gene: -; abundance: -; CDR3aa: CSAREQPGKSYNEQFF; CDR3nt: TGCAGTGCTAGAGAACAGCCCGGAAAATCATACAATGAGCAGTTCTTC
v_gene: TRBV20-1; j_gene: TRBJ2-1; d_gene: TRBD2; abundance: few; CDR3aa: CSASLTSGRATSLVNEQFF; CDR3nt: TGCAGTGCTAGCCTGACTAGCGGGAGGGCCACGAGTCTCGTCAATGAGCAGTTCTTC
v_gene: TRBV6-2/TRBV6-3; j_gene: TRBJ1-2; d_gene: TRBD1; abundance: -; CDR3aa: CASSRDRVRSGYTF; CDR3nt: TGTGCCAGCAGCCGAGACAGGGTAAGAAGTGGCTACACCTTC
v_gene: TRBV7-9; j_gene: TRBJ2-2; d_gene: -; abundance: once; CDR3aa: CASSLRALTGELFF; CDR3nt: TGTGCCAGCAGCTTACGGGCTCTTACCGGGGAGCTGTTTTTT
v_gene: TRBV3-1; j_gene: TRBJ2-2; d_gene: TRBD2; abundance: few; CDR3aa: CASSAPGGGFAGELFF; CDR3nt: TGTGCCAGCAGCGCCCCTGGCGGGGGGTTTGCCGGGGAGCTGTTTTTT
v_gene: TRBV5-1; j_gene: TRBJ2-3; d_gene: -; abundance: -; CDR3aa: CASSLEPGPSTDTQYF; CDR3nt: TGCGCCAGCAGCTTGGAACCGGGCCCATCCACAGATACGCAGTATTTT
v_gene: TRBV6-2/TRBV6-3; j_gene: TRBJ2-4; d_gene: -; abundance: few; CDR3aa: CASSRSTNIQYF; CDR3nt: TGTGCCAGCAGCCGAAGCACGAACATTCAGTACTTC
v_gene: TRBV25-1; j_gene: TRBJ2-7; d_gene: -; abundance: many; CDR3aa: CASSPGGVPSPEQYF; CDR3nt: TGTGCCAGCAGCCCCGGCGGCGTACCCTCTCCCGAGCAGTACTTC
v_gene: TRBV20-1; j_gene: TRBJ2-1; d_gene: -; abundance: many; CDR3aa: CSATGTEYYNEQFF; CDR3nt: TGCAGTGCGACCGGGACTGAATATTACAATGAGCAGTTCTTC
v_gene: TRBV7-2; j_gene: TRBJ1-4; d_gene: -; abundance: few; CDR3aa: CASSLAVDEKLFF; CDR3nt: TGTGCCAGCAGCTTAGCTGTGGATGAAAAACTGTTTTTT
v_gene: TRBV3-1; j_gene: TRBJ2-5; d_gene: -; abundance: many; CDR3aa: CASSQMYTGQETQYF; CDR3nt: TGTGCCAGCAGCCAGATGTACACGGGACAAGAGACCCAGTACTTC
v_gene: TRBV21-1; j_gene: TRBJ2-7; d_gene: -; abundance: few; CDR3aa: CASSNRVADSVPSYEQYF; CDR3nt: TGTGCCAGCAGCAACCGAGTAGCGGATTCCGTCCCCTCCTACGAGCAGTACTTC
v_gene: TRBV20-1; j_gene: TRBJ2-2; d_gene: TRBD2; abundance: -; CDR3aa: CSAPRLAGGSTGELFF; CDR3nt: TGCAGTGCTCCGCGGCTAGCGGGAGGGAGCACCGGGGAGCTGTTTTTT
v_gene: TRBV9; j_gene: TRBJ1-1; d_gene: -; abundance: -; CDR3aa: CASSVGGKNTEAFF; CDR3nt: TGTGCCAGCAGCGTAGGAGGAAAGAACACTGAAGCTTTCTTT
v_gene: TRBV7-2; j_gene: TRBJ2-4; d_gene: -; abundance: -; CDR3aa: CASSISASQGGIQYF; CDR3nt: TGTGCCAGCAGCATAAGTGCATCCCAGGGGGGCATTCAGTACTTC
v_gene: TRBV5-6; j_gene: TRBJ1-4; d_gene: -; abundance: many; CDR3aa: CASSLLAEGDEKLFF; CDR3nt: TGTGCCAGCAGCTTGTTAGCCGAGGGGGATGAAAAACTGTTTTTT
v_gene: TRBV15; j_gene: TRBJ2-1; d_gene: -; abundance: few; CDR3aa: CATSRDGARGYYNEQFF; CDR3nt: TGTGCCACCAGCAGAGATGGCGCCAGGGGATACTACAATGAGCAGTTCTTC
v_gene: TRBV3-1; j_gene: TRBJ2-1; d_gene: TRBD1; abundance: -; CDR3aa: CASSQEGTGGPQQFF; CDR3nt: TGTGCCAGCAGCCAAGAGGGGACAGGGGGCCCCCAGCAGTTCTTC
v_gene: TRBV10-3; j_gene: TRBJ2-5; d_gene: -; abundance: few; CDR3aa: CAISDGTQETQYF; CDR3nt: TGTGCCATCAGTGATGGAACCCAAGAGACCCAGTACTTC
v_gene: TRBV11-2; j_gene: TRBJ2-7; d_gene: TRBD1; abundance: many; CDR3aa: CASSLGQGPYEQYF; CDR3nt: TGTGCCAGCAGCCTCGGACAGGGTCCCTACGAGCAGTACTTC
v_gene: TRBV7-6; j_gene: TRBJ2-3; d_gene: TRBD2; abundance: -; CDR3aa: CASSLRGTSGGWDTQYF; CDR3nt: TGTGCCAGCAGCTTAAGGGGAACTAGCGGGGGCTGGGATACGCAGTATTTT
v_gene: TRBV4-3; j_gene: TRBJ2-1; d_gene: -; abundance: -; CDR3aa: CASSKERVSSYNEQFF; CDR3nt: TGCGCCAGCAGCAAGGAGCGGGTAAGCTCCTACAATGAGCAGTTCTTC
v_gene: TRBV7-6; j_gene: TRBJ2-1; d_gene: TRBD2; abundance: -; CDR3aa: CASSSTGTSGRWDEQFF; CDR3nt: TGTGCCAGCAGCTCAACTGGGACTAGCGGGAGGTGGGATGAGCAGTTCTTC
v_gene: TRBV4-3; j_gene: TRBJ2-3; d_gene: TRBD2; abundance: -; CDR3aa: CASSQDPPTGTSGSTDTQYF; CDR3nt: TGCGCCAGCAGCCAAGATCCACCCACAGGGACTAGCGGGAGCACAGATACGCAGTATTTT
v_gene: TRBV7-9; j_gene: TRBJ2-1; d_gene: -; abundance: -; CDR3aa: CASSPRKGSIEQFF; CDR3nt: TGTGCCAGCAGCCCGAGGAAGGGATCGATTGAGCAGTTCTTC
v_gene: TRBV20-1; j_gene: TRBJ2-3; d_gene: -; abundance: few; CDR3aa: CSAAWQGYSTDTQYF; CDR3nt: TGCAGTGCGGCCTGGCAGGGGTATAGCACAGATACGCAGTATTTT
v_gene: TRBV4-2; j_gene: TRBJ2-7; d_gene: TRBD2; abundance: -; CDR3aa: CASSQASGGPYYEQYF; CDR3nt: TGTGCCAGCAGCCAAGCTAGCGGGGGGCCGTATTACGAGCAGTACTTC